Listed below are T cell receptor beta chains from one sample, sequenced in a study of T cell responses to AZD1222 COVID-19 vaccine. Sequencing used immunoSEQ multiplex PCR; TCRdb keeps in-frame clones, though not all of them. The sample contains approximately 170,000 clones, 80% to 95% of which appear only once. This sample comprised peripheral blood, obtained on day 0 of AZD1222 vaccination. The receptors originated from an adult in good health. Both conserved end residues are part of each CDR3. A D gene is named only where the DNA matches it firmly. Expanded clones are given a class, and other clones once, few, many or no size at all.

-	TRBV30	-	TRBJ1-3	CAWSAGISSGNTIYF	TGTGCCTGGAGTGCGGGCATCAGCTCTGGAAACACCATATATTTT
-	TRBV12-5	-	TRBJ1-5	CASGLVQAGRGPQHF	TGTGCTAGTGGTTTGGTTCAGGCAGGTCGGGGGCCCCAGCATTTT
-	TRBV12-3/TRBV12-4	-	TRBJ1-5	CASTFRAEQPQHF	TGTGCCAGCACTTTCCGGGCGGAACAGCCCCAGCATTTT
TRBD1	TRBV3-1/TRBV3-2	-	TRBJ2-7	CASSPGQARHYEQYF	TGTGCCAGCAGCCCGGGACAGGCTAGACACTACGAGCAGTACTTC
-	TRBV6-5	-	TRBJ1-5	CASSPMEGNQPQHF	TGTGCCAGCAGTCCGATGGAGGGCAATCAGCCCCAGCATTTT
-	TRBV18	-	TRBJ2-1	CASSPPHGAGSFLRSRALYNEQFF	TGTGCCAGCTCACCACCCCATGGTGCAGGTTCCTTTTTGAGGTCCAGGGCGTTGTACAATGAGCAGTTCTTC
-	TRBV9	-	TRBJ2-2	CASSPTGLLDGELFF	TGTGCCAGCAGCCCAACAGGACTCCTGGACGGGGAGCTGTTTTTT
-	TRBV7-2	-	TRBJ1-3	CASSARWGTVGNTIYF	TGTGCCAGCAGCGCCCGTTGGGGGACGGTAGGAAACACCATATATTTT
-	TRBV5-1	-	TRBJ2-2	CASSLGNLNTGELFF	TGCGCCAGCAGCTTGGGTAACCTGAACACCGGGGAGCTGTTTTTT
-	TRBV7-8	-	TRBJ2-7	CASSSRTVSYEQYF	TGTGCCAGCAGCTCCCGGACAGTTTCGTACGAGCAGTACTTC
TRBD2	TRBV6-5	-	TRBJ2-1	CASSSLAGGPRNEQFF	TGTGCCAGCAGTTCCCTAGCGGGGGGGCCCCGCAATGAGCAGTTCTTC
-	TRBV4-3	-	TRBJ1-3	CASSQERVAGAGNTIYF	TGCGCCAGCAGCCAAGAACGGGTGGCGGGCGCTGGAAACACCATATATTTT
-	TRBV27	few	TRBJ2-7	CASSPSRQFSYEQYF	TGTGCCAGCAGTCCGTCTAGACAGTTCTCCTACGAGCAGTACTTC
-	TRBV4-2	few	TRBJ1-1	CASSPGSPEAFF	TGTGCCAGCAGTCCGGGTAGCCCTGAAGCTTTCTTT
TRBD1	TRBV7-9	-	TRBJ2-7	CASSWGRTGTPEQYF	TGTGCCAGCAGCTGGGGGAGGACAGGGACCCCCGAGCAGTACTTC
-	TRBV30	-	TRBJ1-1	CAWSVGYRRMNTEAFF	TGTGCCTGGAGTGTAGGCTACAGGCGTATGAACACTGAAGCTTTCTTT
-	TRBV6-1	once	TRBJ1-5	CASSELARGGSNQPQHF	TGTGCCAGCAGTGAACTCGCGAGGGGAGGTTCGAATCAGCCCCAGCATTTT
TRBD1	TRBV5-1	-	TRBJ1-1	CASSLAQGAGEAFF	TGCGCCAGCAGCTTGGCACAGGGGGCCGGTGAAGCTTTCTTT
TRBD1	TRBV15	-	TRBJ2-5	CATSTGTDGLNKRNQYF	TGTGCCACCAGCACAGGGACAGATGGACTTAACAAGAGAAACCAGTACTTC
-	TRBV4-3	-	TRBJ2-1	CASSQEQGLVDEQFF	TGCGCCAGCAGCCAAGAACAGGGTTTGGTGGATGAGCAGTTCTTC
-	TRBV7-2	once	TRBJ1-5	CASSLAGQVNQPQHF	TGTGCCAGCAGCTTAGCAGGGCAGGTTAATCAGCCCCAGCATTTT
-	TRBV11-3	-	TRBJ2-3	CASSLSGMGTDTQYF	TGTGCCAGCAGCCTCTCGGGGATGGGGACAGATACGCAGTATTTT
-	TRBV7-8	-	TRBJ2-7	CASSIYGEQYF	TGTGCCAGCAGCATCTACGGGGAGCAGTACTTC